The following is a T cell receptor (beta chain) sequence with its context. PCR involved 60 Vbeta and 13 Jbeta primers. The protocol was immunoSEQ multiplex PCR, while the TCRdb copy is restricted to in-frame clones and leaves out a portion. The sample lists 200,000 to 250,000 clones; approximately 88% were seen once. This sample was taken from a study of cytomegalovirus exposure and HLA in healthy donors. Trimming pared 0 bases from V and 6 bases from J, leaving 12 bases between. CDR1 GTSNPN and CDR2 SVGIG come from the germline V gene (reference sequence). CDR3 length equals 14 residues. Sequencing used PBMCs. The chain couples TRBV30 to TRBJ1-5; D unclear. This TCR derives from a boy aged 2 to 10 in good health and CMV-seronegative. The CDR3 spells CAWSVRGGGQPQHF. As DNA, the CDR3 is TGTGCCTGGAGTGTACGGGGTGGAGGTCAGCCCCAGCATTTT. The whole variable domain, filled in from reference TRBV30 and TRBJ1-5, reads SQTIHQWPATLVQPVGSPLSLECTVEGTSNPNLYWYRQAAGRGLQLLFYSVGIGQISSEVPQNLSASRPQDRQFILSSKKLLLSDSGFYLCAWSVRGGGQPQHFGDGTRLSIL.